This T cell receptor beta chain was captured in a study of response to subunit inactivated influenza vaccine. Findings of the study overall: Each seasonal influenza vaccination recruits few new T cells, the authors suggested.

This clonotype was picked up a small number of times. Its specificity is not known. This CDR3 is built from 17 residues. Trimming cost V 4 bases and J 5 bases; bases outside gene matches: 11. Germline V gene sequence: CDR1 SGDLS, CDR2 YYNGEE. TCRdb used MiXCR to reprocess the RT-PCR reads, holding one entry per CDR3 protein. The table shows 700,000 to 900,000 distinct CDR3 sequences, with approximately 21% occurring only once. The rearrangement uses TRBV9 and TRBJ2-5, with 13 bases identical to TRBD2. Sequencing used PBMCs from blood, obtained about 5 days after vaccination. This receptor was obtained from a man aged 50 to 60 who received an inactivated influenza vaccine. This chain's CDR3 is CASSSRTSGGSGETQYF. The CDR3 DNA follows: TGTGCCAGCAGCTCGCGGACTAGCGGGGGCTCCGGGGAGACCCAGTACTTC. Full variable domain (rest looked up from reference TRBV9 and TRBJ2-5): DSGVTQTPKHLITATGQRVTLRCSPRSGDLSVYWYQQSLDQGLQFLIQYYNGEERAKGNILERFSAQQFPDLHSELNLSSLELGDSALYFCASSSRTSGGSGETQYFGPGTRLLVL.